Relative to its sample, the clone carrying this TCR beta chain is large. Its target is not known. Rearranged V-D-J TRB sequences were amplified with a mixed TRB-A/B primer pool. MiXCR, applied by TCRdb to the multiplex PCR reads, yields one record per CDR3 protein. The sample lists 2,000 or so distinct CDR3 sequences; approximately 20% were seen once. These data are taken from a study of T cell repertoires in aging, cancer and after chemotherapy. For the study at large: Donors were grouped into six age bands spanning 30 or younger through 70 or older. Paired samples before and after chemotherapy came from chronic lymphocytic leukemia patients on fludarabine- or bendamustine-based regimens. Study-wide points: Median generation probability rose over the chemotherapy interval in each cancer cohort, suggesting rebound thymic output.

TCR beta rearrangements were amplified from peripheral blood genomic DNA. Germline V gene lookup returns CDR1 SQVTM and CDR2 ANQGSEA. With 5 bases removed from V and 4 bases from J, the gap between germline ends came to 12 bases. This CDR3 spans 12 amino acids. This chain connects TRBV29-1 to TRBJ2-7; D remains unclear. The sequencing sample was made of blood. This TCR was sampled from a human donor with a blood cancer. CDR3 DNA sequence: TGCAGCGTTAAAACAGTTGGGTACGAGCAGTACTTC. Its translation: CSVKTVGYEQYF.